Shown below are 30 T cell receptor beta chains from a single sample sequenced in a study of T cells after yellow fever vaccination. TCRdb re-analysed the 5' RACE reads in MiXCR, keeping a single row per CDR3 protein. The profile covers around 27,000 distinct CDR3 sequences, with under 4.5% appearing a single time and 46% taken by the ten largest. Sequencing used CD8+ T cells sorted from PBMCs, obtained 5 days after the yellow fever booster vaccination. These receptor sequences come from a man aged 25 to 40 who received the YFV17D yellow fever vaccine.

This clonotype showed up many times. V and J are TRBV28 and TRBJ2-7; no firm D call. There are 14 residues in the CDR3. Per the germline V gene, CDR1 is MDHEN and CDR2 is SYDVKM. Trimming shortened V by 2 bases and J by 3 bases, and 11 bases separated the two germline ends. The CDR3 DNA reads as TGTGCCAGCAGTTTAAAGGCTTTCTTCTACGAGCAGTACTTC. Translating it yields CASSLKAFFYEQYF.

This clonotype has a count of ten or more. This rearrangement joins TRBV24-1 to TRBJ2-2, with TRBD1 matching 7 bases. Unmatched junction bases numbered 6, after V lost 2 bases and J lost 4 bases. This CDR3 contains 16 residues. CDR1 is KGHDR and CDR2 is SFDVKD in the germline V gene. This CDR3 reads CATSDSNRGSTGELFF. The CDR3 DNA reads TGTGCCACCAGTGATTCAAACAGGGGAAGCACCGGGGAGCTGTTTTTT.

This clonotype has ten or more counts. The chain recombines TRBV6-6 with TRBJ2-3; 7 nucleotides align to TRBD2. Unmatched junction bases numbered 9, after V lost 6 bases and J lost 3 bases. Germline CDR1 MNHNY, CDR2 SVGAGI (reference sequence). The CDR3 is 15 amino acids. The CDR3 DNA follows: TGTGCCAGCAGATACCAAGCGGGAAATACAGATACGCAGTATTTT. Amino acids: CASRYQAGNTDTQYF.

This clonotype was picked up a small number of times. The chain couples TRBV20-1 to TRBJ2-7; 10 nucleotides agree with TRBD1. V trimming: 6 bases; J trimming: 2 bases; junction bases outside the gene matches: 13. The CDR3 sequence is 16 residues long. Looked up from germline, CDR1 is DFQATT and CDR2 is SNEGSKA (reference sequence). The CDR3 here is CSAPDPGQGTPYEQYF. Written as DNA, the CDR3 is TGCAGTGCCCCCGACCCGGGACAGGGGACCCCCTACGAGCAGTACTTC.

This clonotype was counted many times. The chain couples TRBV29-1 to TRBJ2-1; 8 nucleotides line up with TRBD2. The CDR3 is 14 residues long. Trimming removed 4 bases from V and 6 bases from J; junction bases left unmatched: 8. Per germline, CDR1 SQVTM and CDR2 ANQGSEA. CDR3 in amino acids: CSVGSGGPFNEQFF. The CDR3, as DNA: TGCAGCGTTGGGTCGGGAGGGCCCTTCAATGAGCAGTTCTTC.

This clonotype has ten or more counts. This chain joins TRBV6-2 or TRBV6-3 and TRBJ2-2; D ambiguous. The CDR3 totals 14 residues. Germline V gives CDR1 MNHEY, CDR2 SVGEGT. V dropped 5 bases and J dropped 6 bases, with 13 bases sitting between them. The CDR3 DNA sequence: TGTGCCAGCAGTCCCGACATAACGGCCGGGGAGCTGTTTTTT. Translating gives CASSPDITAGELFF.

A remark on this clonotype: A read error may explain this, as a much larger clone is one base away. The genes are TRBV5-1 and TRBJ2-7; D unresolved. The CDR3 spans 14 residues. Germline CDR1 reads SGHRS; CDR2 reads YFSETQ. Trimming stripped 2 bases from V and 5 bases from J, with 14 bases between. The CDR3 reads CASSFRSPRDEQYF. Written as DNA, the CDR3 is TGCGCCAGCAGCTTCCGAAGCCCAAGGGACGAGCAGTACTTC.

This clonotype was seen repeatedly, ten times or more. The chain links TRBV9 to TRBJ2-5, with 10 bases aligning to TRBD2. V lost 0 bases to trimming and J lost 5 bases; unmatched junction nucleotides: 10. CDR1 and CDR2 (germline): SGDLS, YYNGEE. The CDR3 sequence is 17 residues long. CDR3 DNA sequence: TGTGCCAGCAGCGTAGCGGCTAGCGGGAGAGTTTGGGAGACCCAGTACTTC. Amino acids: CASSVAASGRVWETQYF. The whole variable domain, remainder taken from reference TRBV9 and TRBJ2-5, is DSGVTQTPKHLITATGQRVTLRCSPRSGDLSVYWYQQSLDQGLQFLIQYYNGEERAKGNILERFSAQQFPDLHSELNLSSLELGDSALYFCASSVAASGRVWETQYFGPGTRLLVL.

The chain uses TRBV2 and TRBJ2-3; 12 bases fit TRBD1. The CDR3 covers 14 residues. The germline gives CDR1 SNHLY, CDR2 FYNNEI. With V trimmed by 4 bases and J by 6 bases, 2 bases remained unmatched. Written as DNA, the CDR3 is TGTGCCAGCAGTGTGGGACAGGGGGCGGATACGCAGTATTTT. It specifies CASSVGQGADTQYF.

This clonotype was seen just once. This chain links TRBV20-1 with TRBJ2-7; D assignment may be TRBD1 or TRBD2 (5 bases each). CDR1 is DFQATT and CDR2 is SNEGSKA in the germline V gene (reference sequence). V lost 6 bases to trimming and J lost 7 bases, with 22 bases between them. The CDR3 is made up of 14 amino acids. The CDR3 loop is CSATYAGSRGEQYF. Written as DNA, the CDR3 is TGCAGTGCAACATATGCAGGGTCCCGGGGTGAGCAGTACTTC.

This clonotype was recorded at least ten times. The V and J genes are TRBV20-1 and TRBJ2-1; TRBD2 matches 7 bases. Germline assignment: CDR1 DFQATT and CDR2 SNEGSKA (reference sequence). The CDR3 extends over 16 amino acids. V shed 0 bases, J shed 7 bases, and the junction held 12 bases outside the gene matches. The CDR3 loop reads CSARDNGGTFWNEQFF. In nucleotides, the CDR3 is TGCAGTGCTAGAGATAACGGGGGGACTTTTTGGAATGAGCAGTTCTTC.

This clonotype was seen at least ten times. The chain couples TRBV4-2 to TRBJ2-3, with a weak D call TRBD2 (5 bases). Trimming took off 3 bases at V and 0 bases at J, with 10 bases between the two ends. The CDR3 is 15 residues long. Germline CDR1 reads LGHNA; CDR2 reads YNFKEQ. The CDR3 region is CASSQASSSTDTQYF. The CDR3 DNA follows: TGTGCCAGCAGCCAGGCTAGCTCTAGCACAGATACGCAGTATTTT.

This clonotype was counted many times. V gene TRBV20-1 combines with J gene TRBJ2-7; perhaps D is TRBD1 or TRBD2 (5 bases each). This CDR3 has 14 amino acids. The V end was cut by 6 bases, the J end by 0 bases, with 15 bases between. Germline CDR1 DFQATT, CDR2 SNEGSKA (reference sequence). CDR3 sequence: CSAPGAGYSYEQYF. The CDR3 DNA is TGCAGTGCCCCCGGGGCGGGCTACTCCTACGAGCAGTACTTC.

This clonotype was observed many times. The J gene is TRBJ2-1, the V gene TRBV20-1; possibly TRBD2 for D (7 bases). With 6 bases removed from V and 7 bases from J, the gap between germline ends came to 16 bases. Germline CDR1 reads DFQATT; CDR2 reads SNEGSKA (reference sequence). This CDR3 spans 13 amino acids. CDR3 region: CSAQRGRVNEQFF. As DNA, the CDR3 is TGCAGTGCCCAAAGGGGGAGGGTAAATGAGCAGTTCTTC.

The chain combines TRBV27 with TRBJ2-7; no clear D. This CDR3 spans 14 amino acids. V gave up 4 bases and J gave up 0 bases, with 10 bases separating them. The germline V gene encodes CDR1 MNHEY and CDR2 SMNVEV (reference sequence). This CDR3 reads CASSSGLSSYEQYF. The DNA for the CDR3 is TGTGCCAGCAGTTCAGGCTTGAGCTCCTACGAGCAGTACTTC.

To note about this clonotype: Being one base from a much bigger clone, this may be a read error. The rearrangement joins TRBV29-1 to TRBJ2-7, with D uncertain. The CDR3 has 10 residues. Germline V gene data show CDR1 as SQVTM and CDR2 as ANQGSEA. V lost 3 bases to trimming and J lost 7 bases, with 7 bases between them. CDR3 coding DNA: TGCAGCGTTGAGAGTGGAGAGCAGTACTTC. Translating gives CSVESGEQYF.

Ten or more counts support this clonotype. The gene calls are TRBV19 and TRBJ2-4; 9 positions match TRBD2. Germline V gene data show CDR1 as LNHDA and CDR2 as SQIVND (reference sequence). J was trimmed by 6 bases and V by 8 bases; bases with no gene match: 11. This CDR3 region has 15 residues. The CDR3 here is CASAGGTDPGNIQYF. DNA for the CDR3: TGTGCCAGTGCGGGGGGGACGGACCCCGGAAACATTCAGTACTTC.

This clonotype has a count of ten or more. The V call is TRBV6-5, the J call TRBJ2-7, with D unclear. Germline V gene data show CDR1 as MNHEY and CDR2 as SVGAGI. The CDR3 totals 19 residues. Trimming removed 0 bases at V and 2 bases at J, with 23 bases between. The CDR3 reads CASSYSVRVHGPRPYEQYF. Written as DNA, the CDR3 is TGTGCCAGCAGTTACTCGGTTAGAGTACACGGCCCCCGGCCCTACGAGCAGTACTTC.

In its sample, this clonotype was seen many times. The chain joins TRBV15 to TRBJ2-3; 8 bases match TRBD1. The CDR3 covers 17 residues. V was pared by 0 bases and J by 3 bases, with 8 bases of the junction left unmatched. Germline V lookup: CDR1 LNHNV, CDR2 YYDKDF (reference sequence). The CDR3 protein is CATSRDLGTGSTDTQYF. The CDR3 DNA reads TGTGCCACCAGCAGAGATCTGGGGACAGGCTCAACAGATACGCAGTATTTT.

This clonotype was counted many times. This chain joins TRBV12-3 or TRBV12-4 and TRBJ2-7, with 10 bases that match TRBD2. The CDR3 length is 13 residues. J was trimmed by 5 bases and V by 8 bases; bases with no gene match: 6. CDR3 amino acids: CASGLAGVHEQYF. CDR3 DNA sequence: TGTGCCAGCGGGCTAGCGGGAGTCCACGAGCAGTACTTC.

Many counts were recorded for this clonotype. The CDR3 nucleotides read TGCGCCAGCAGCTTGGACGGGGGGGACATAGCTAACTATGGCTACACCTTC. Its translation is CASSLDGGDIANYGYTF. The genes are TRBV5-1 and TRBJ1-2; D may be TRBD1 (6 bases). The CDR3 contains 17 residues. With 0 bases removed from V and 0 bases from J, the gap between germline ends came to 15 bases. Per germline, CDR1 SGHRS and CDR2 YFSETQ.

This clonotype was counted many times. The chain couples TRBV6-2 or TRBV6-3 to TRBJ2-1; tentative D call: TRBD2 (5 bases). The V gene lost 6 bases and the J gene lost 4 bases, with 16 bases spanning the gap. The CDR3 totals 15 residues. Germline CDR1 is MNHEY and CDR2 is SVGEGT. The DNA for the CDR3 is TGTGCCAGCAGCCTTCTGGGTAGCGAGTACAATGAGCAGTTCTTC. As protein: CASSLLGSEYNEQFF.

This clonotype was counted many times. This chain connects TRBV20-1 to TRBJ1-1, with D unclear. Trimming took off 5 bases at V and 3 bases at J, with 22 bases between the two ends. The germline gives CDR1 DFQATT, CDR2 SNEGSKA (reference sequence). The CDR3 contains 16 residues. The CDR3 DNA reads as TGCAGTGCTTGGAAGTATGGTACCGGAGCGGACACTGAAGCTTTCTTT. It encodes CSAWKYGTGADTEAFF.

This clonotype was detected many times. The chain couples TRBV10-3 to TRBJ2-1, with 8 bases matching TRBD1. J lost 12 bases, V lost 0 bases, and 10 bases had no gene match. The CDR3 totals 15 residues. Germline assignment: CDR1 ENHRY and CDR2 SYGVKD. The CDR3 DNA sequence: TGTGCCATCAGTGAGTCGGGGCAGGGGGCGAGAGGGCAGTTCTTC. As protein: CAISESGQGARGQFF.

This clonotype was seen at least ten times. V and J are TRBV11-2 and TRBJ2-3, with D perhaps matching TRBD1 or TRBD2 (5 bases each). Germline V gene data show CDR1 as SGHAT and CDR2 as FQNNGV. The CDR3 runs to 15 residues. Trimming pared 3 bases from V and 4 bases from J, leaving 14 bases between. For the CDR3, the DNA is TGTGCCAGCAGCTTCGGGGCCTCAGGCGCAGATACGCAGTATTTT. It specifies CASSFGASGADTQYF.

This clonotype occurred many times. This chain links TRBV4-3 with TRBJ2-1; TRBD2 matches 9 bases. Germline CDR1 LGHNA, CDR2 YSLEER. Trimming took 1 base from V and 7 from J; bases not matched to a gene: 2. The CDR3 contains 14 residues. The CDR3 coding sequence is TGCGCCAGCAGCCAAGGGACTAGCGAGAATGAGCAGTTCTTC. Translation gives CASSQGTSENEQFF.

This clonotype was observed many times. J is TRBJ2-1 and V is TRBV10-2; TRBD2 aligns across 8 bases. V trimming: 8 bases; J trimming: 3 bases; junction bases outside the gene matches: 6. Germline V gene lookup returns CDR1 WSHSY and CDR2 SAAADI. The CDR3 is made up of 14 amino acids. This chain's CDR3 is CASLPAGVYNEQFF. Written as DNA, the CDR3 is TGCGCCAGCCTCCCAGCGGGAGTCTACAATGAGCAGTTCTTC.

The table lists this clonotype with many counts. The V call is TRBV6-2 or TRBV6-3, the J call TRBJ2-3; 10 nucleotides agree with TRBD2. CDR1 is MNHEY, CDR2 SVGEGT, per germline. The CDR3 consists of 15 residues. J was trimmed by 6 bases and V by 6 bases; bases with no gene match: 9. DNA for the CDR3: TGTGCCAGCAGACCTAGCGGGAGTATTAAGGATACGCAGTATTTT. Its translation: CASRPSGSIKDTQYF.

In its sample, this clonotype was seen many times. The CDR3 nucleotides read TGTGCCAGCAGCTCCCGGGACTACCAAAGCCCCGGCGAGCAGTACTTC. Protein sequence: CASSSRDYQSPGEQYF. The chain recombines TRBV11-2 with TRBJ2-7, with 7 nucleotides matching TRBD2. CDR1 SGHAT and CDR2 FQNNGV come from the germline V gene. Unmatched junction bases numbered 15, after V lost 4 bases and J lost 6 bases. The CDR3 totals 16 residues.

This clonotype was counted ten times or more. The CDR3, as DNA: TGCGCCAGCAGCCATTGGACTAGCGGGAACGCAGATACGCAGTATTTT. It codes for CASSHWTSGNADTQYF. V and J are TRBV4-3 and TRBJ2-3, with 12 bases that match TRBD2. The CDR3 runs 16 residues. The junction had 5 bases not matched to a gene; V was cut back by 3 bases and J by 4 bases. Germline V lookup: CDR1 LGHNA, CDR2 YSLEER.